This T cell receptor (beta chain) was sequenced during a study of cytomegalovirus exposure and HLA in healthy donors. The CDR3 spans 13 residues. Germline CDR1 and CDR2: SEHNR and FQNEAQ (reference sequence). V lost 1 base to trimming and J lost 7 bases, with 10 bases between them. Notes on the study in general: Altogether, 160 or so TCR beta chains were recorded as cytomegalovirus-associated. Many donors carried some public TCRs, although rarity characterized most TCR sequences. Solely CMV serostatus was available to characterize immune exposure. The authors later linked a missense DCLRE1C variant to TCR beta V- and J-gene trimming.

The primer mix had 60 Vbeta and 13 Jbeta primers. Sequencing used immunoSEQ multiplex PCR; TCRdb keeps in-frame clones, though not all of them. The sample contains roughly 180,000 clones, over 65% of which appear only once. A remark on this clone: Its cognate antigen is unknown.

The clonotype originates from a man aged 18 to 29 in good health and CMV-seronegative. The source material was PBMCs. The V call is TRBV7-9, the J call TRBJ1-1; no clear D. CDR3 in amino acids: CASSLGGLYEAFF. The CDR3 bases are TGTGCCAGCAGCTTAGGAGGGTTGTATGAAGCTTTCTTT.